The rows below give T cell receptor beta chains drawn from one sample of a study of blood T cell repertoires in COVID-19. Data came from immunoSEQ multiplex PCR; TCRdb stores just in-frame clones and leaves some out. The data show 250,000 to 350,000 clones, around 86% seen once. Sample: peripheral blood. The receptors originated from a woman aged 45 to 65 with acute or convalescent COVID-19. Each CDR3 is given without its conserved first and last residue. Clone size is given for some rows only: seen once, a few or many times, or a class if the clone is expanded.

V: TRBV19; size: .; CDR3: ASTRLAGNYNEQF
V: TRBV16; size: few; CDR3: ASSPWVQGSNYGYT
V: TRBV27; size: .; CDR3: ASSLFSRGRYFNQPQH
V: TRBV2; size: .; CDR3: ASRGSSAGYT
V: TRBV28; size: .; CDR3: ASTIRGGATGYT
V: TRBV7-2; size: once; CDR3: ASSLGQGLNEKLF
V: TRBV4-3; size: .; CDR3: ASSQGTGHSYEQY
V: TRBV7-3; size: .; CDR3: ASSSRLAEREQF
V: TRBV5-1; size: .; CDR3: ASSRGGTSGGADTQY
V: TRBV29-1; size: .; CDR3: SGGSQETQY
V: TRBV27; size: .; CDR3: ASAASSGTMNNEQF
V: TRBV2; size: few; CDR3: ASSDLGAGTQETQY
V: TRBV27; size: few; CDR3: ASRGGGYGYT
V: TRBV18; size: .; CDR3: ASSPQLAGGYNEQF
V: TRBV2; size: .; CDR3: ASSPSGSEGDTQY